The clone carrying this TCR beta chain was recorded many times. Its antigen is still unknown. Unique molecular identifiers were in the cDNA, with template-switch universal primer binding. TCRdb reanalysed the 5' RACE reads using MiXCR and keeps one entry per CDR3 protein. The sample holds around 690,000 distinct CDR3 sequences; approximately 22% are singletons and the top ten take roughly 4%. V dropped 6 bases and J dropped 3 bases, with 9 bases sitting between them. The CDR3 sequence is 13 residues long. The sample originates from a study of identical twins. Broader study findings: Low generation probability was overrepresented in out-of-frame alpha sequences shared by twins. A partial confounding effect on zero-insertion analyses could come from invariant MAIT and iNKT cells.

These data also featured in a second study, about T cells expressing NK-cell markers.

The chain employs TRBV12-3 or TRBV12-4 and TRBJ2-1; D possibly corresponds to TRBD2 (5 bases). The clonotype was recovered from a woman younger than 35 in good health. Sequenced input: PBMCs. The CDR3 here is CASSSLVYNEQFF. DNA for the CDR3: TGTGCCAGCAGCTCACTAGTCTACAATGAGCAGTTCTTC.